The 7 T cell receptor beta chains presented below share a single source sample, sequenced in a study of T cells in Graves' hyperthyroidism and ophthalmopathy. Amplified regions were TCR beta CDR3 sequences from RNA transcripts. TCR CDR3 underwent first-round RT-PCR with the HTBI primer set. TCRdb re-called the multiplex PCR reads through MiXCR, storing one row per CDR3 protein. The sample records about 840,000 distinct CDR3 sequences, over 35% being singletons. The source material was blood. The receptors come from a man between 18 and 35 years old with Graves' hyperthyroidism.

This chain connects TRBV7-2 to TRBJ2-7, with 7 bases aligning to TRBD2. V was pared by 5 bases and J by 7 bases, with 8 bases of the junction left unmatched. The CDR3 runs to 13 residues. Germline V gene lookup returns CDR1 SGHTA and CDR2 FQGNSA. The chain's CDR3 is CASSPPRGGEQYF. The CDR3 DNA is TGTGCCAGCAGCCCCCCCCGGGGAGGGGAGCAGTACTTC.

V is TRBV7-2 and J is TRBJ1-2; D perhaps matches TRBD1 (5 bases). The CDR3 sequence is 13 residues long. Trimming shortened V by 10 bases and J by 4 bases, and 16 bases separated the two germline ends. Germline V lookup: CDR1 SGHTA, CDR2 FQGNSA. CDR3 nucleotides: TGTGCCACCGAGGTGTATGGGGCCTATGGCTACACCTTC. Protein product: CATEVYGAYGYTF.

In its sample, this clonotype was seen many times. The chain is built from TRBV9 and TRBJ2-6; no firm D call. The V end was cut by 2 bases, the J end by 4 bases, with 4 bases between. The CDR3 contains 13 residues. From germline, CDR1 is SGDLS and CDR2 YYNGEE. Here the CDR3 reads CASSVAGANVLTF. The CDR3 DNA reads as TGTGCCAGCAGCGTGGCAGGGGCCAACGTCCTGACTTTC.

The sample holds a few counts of this clonotype. The V and J genes are TRBV12-3 or TRBV12-4 and TRBJ2-7; D remains ambiguous. The CDR3 loop spans 16 amino acids. Trimming took off 3 bases at V and 3 bases at J, with 18 bases between the two ends. In DNA form, the CDR3 reads TGTGCCAGCAGTTTGGCCCCAGCGACCGACGTCTACGAGCAGTACTTC. Its protein is CASSLAPATDVYEQYF.

For this clonotype: A clone one base away is much larger, so this may be a read error. V gene TRBV20-1 combines with J gene TRBJ2-5, with TRBD2 matching 8 bases. The CDR3 totals 12 residues. Germline V lookup: CDR1 DFQATT, CDR2 SNEGSKA (reference sequence). CDR3 region: CRGASGQETQYF. The DNA for the CDR3 is TGCAGAGGGGCTAGCGGGCAAGAGACCCAGTACTTC.

This clonotype was seen at least ten times. The rearrangement uses TRBV9 and TRBJ1-1; 7 bases line up with TRBD1. This CDR3 region has 13 residues. With V trimmed by 3 bases and J by 7 bases, 6 bases remained unmatched. Germline CDR1 is SGDLS and CDR2 is YYNGEE. CDR3 sequence: CASSATGDGEAFF. In nucleotides, the CDR3 is TGTGCCAGCAGCGCAACAGGGGACGGTGAAGCTTTCTTT.

The rearrangement joins TRBV20-1 to TRBJ2-7, with D possibly being TRBD1 (6 bases). In germline, CDR1 is DFQATT, CDR2 SNEGSKA (reference sequence). The V gene lost 1 base and the J gene lost 2 bases, with 12 bases spanning the gap. This CDR3 is built from 14 residues. The DNA of the CDR3 is TGCAGTGCTAGAGGGGGGCTAAGTCCCTACGAGCAGTACTTC. It is translated as CSARGGLSPYEQYF.